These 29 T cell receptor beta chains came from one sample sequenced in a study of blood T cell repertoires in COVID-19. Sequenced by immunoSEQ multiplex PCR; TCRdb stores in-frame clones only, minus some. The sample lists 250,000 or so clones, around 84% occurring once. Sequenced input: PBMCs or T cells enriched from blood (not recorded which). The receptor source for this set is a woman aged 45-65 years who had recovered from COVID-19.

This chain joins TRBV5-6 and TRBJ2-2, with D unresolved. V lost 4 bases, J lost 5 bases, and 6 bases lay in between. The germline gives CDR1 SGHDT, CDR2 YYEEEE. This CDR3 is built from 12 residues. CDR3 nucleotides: TGTGCCAGCAGCCCAGGTACCGGGGAGCTGTTTTTT. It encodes CASSPGTGELFF.

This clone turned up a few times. In DNA form, the CDR3 reads TGTGCCAGCAGCCAAGCGGGACTAGCGGGACAAAACTACGAGCAGTACTTC. Translating it yields CASSQAGLAGQNYEQYF. J is TRBJ2-7 and V is TRBV4-2, with 13 positions matching TRBD2. The CDR3 is 17 residues long. After removal of 1 base from V and 3 bases from J, the junction contained 6 bases not matched to a gene. The V gene's germline CDR1 is LGHNA and CDR2 YNFKEQ.

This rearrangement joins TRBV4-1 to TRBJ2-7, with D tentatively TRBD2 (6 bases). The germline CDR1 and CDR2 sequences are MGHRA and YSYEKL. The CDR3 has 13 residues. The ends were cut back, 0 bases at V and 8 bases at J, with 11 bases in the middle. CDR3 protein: CASSQDFTSKQYF. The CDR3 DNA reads TGCGCCAGCAGCCAAGATTTCACTAGCAAGCAGTACTTC.

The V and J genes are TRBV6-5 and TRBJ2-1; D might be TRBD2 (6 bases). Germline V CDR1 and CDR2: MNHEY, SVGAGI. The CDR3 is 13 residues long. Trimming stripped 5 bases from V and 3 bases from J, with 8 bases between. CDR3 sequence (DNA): TGTGCCAGCAGTCGGGACTTCTACAATGAGCAGTTCTTC. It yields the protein CASSRDFYNEQFF.

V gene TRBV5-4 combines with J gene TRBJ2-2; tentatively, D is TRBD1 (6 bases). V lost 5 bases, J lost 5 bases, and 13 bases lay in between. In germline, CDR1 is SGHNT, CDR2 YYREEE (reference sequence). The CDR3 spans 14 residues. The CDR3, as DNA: TGTGCCAGCAGGATGGACAGAATGACCGGGGAGCTGTTTTTT. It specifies CASRMDRMTGELFF.

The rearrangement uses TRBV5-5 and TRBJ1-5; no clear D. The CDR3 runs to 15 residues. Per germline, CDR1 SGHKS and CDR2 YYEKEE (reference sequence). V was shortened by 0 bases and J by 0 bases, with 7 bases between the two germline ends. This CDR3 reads CASSLDRDSNQPQHF. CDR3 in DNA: TGTGCCAGCAGCTTGGACAGAGATAGCAATCAGCCCCAGCATTTT.

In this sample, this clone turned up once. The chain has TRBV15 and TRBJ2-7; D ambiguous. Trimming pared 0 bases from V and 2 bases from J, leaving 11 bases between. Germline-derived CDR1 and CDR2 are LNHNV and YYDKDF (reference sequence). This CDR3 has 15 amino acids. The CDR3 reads CATSREVGPTYEQYF. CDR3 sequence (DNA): TGTGCCACCAGCAGAGAAGTGGGCCCCACCTACGAGCAGTACTTC.

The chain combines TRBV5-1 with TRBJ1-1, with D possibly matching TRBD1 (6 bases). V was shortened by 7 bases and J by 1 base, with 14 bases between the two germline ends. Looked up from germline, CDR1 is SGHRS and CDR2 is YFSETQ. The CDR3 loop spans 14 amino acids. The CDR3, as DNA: TGCGCCAGCCAAACCGGGACACCGAACACTGAAGCTTTCTTT. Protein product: CASQTGTPNTEAFF.

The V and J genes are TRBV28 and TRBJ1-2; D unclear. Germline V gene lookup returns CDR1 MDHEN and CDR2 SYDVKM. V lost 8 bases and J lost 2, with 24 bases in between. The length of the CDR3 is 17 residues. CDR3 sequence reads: CASRTSAGWDYNYGYTF. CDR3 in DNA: TGTGCCAGCCGAACTTCGGCGGGGTGGGATTACAACTATGGCTACACCTTC.

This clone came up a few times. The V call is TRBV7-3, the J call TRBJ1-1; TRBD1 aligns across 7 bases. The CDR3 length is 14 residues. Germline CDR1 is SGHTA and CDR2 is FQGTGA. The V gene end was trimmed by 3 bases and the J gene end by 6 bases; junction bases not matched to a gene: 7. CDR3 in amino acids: CASSLSGGGSEAFF. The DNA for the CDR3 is TGTGCCAGCAGCTTGTCAGGGGGTGGCTCTGAAGCTTTCTTT.

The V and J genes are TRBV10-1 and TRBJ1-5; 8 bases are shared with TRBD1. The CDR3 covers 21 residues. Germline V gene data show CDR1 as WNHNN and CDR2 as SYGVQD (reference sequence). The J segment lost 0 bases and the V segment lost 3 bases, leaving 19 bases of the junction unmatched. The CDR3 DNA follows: TGCGCCAGCAGTGACCGGATGGACAGGGACGAACTCATGTATAGCAATCAGCCCCAGCATTTT. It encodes CASSDRMDRDELMYSNQPQHF.

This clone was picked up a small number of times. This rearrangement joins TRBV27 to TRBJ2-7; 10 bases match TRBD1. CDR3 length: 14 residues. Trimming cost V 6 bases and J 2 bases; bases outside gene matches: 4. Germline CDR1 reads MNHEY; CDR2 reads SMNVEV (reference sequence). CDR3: CASRLGTGAYEQYF. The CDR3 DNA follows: TGTGCCAGCAGGTTGGGGACAGGGGCCTACGAGCAGTACTTC.

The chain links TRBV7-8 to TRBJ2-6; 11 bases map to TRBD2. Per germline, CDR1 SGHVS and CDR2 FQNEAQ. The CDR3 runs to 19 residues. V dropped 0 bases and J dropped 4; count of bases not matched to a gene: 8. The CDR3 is CASSLATSGSFGGANVLTF. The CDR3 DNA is TGTGCCAGCAGCTTAGCAACTAGCGGGAGTTTTGGAGGGGCCAACGTCCTGACTTTC.

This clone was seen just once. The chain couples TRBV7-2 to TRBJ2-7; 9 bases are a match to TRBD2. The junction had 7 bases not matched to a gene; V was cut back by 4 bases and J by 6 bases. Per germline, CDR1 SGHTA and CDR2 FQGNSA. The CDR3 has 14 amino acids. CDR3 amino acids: CASSSLAGNVEQYF. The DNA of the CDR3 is TGTGCCAGCAGCTCCCTAGCGGGAAACGTCGAGCAGTACTTC.

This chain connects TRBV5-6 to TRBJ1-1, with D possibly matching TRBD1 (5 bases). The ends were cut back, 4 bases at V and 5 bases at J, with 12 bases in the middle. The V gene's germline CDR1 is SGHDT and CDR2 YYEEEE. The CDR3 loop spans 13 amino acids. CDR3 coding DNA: TGTGCCAGCAGCGCCGCCTCAGGGACTGAAGCTTTCTTT. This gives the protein CASSAASGTEAFF.

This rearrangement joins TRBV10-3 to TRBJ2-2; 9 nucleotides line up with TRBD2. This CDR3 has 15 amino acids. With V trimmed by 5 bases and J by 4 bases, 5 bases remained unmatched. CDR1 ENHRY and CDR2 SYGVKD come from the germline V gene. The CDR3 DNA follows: TGTGCCATCAGTTTAGCGGGAGTCGGCACCGGGGAGCTGTTTTTT. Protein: CAISLAGVGTGELFF.

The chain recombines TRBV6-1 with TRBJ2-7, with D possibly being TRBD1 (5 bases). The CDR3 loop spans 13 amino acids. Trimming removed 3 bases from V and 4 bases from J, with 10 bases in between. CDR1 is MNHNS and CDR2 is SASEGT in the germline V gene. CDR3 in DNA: TGTGCCAGCAGTGACAGGGTCTGGTACGAGCAGTACTTC. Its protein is CASSDRVWYEQYF.

The CDR3 region is CASSQVTDTEAFF. CDR3 nucleotide sequence: TGTGCCAGCAGCCAAGTCACAGACACTGAAGCTTTCTTT. The V gene is TRBV3-1 (or the pseudogene TRBV3-2), the J gene TRBJ1-1; D not certain. The CDR3 covers 13 residues. Looked up from germline, CDR1 is LGHDT and CDR2 is YNNKEL (reference sequence). The V gene lost 1 base and the J gene lost 3 bases, with 6 bases spanning the gap.

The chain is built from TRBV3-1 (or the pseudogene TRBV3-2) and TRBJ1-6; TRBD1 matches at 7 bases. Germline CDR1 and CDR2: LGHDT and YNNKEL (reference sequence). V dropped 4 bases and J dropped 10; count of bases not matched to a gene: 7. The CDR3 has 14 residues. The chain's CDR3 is CASSRGTVASPLHF. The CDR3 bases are TGTGCCAGCAGCCGTGGGACAGTAGCCTCACCCCTCCACTTT.

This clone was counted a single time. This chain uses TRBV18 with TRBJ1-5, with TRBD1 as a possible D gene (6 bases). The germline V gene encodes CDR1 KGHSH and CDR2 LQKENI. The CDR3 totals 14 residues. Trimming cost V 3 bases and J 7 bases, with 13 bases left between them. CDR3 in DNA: TGTGCCAGCTCACCCAACAGGGACGGACAGCCCCAGCATTTT. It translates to CASSPNRDGQPQHF.

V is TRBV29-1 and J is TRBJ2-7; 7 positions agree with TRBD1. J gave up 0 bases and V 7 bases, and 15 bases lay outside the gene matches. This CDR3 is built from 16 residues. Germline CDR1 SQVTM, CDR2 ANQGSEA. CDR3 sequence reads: CSANGEFGQASYEQYF. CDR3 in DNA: TGCAGCGCCAACGGGGAGTTTGGACAGGCCTCCTACGAGCAGTACTTC.

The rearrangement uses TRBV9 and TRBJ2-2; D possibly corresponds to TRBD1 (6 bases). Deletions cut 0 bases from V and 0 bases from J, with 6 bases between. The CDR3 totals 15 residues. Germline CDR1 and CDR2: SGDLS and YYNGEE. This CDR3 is CASSVAGANTGELFF. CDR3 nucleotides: TGTGCCAGCAGCGTAGCAGGGGCGAACACCGGGGAGCTGTTTTTT.

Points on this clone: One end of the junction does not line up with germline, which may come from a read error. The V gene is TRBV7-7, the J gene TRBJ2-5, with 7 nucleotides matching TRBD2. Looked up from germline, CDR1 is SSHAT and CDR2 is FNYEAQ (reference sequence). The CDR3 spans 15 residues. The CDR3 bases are TGTGCTAGCAGCTTAGGCGCGGGAGCGTTAGAGACCCAGTACTTC. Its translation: CASSLGAGALETQYF.

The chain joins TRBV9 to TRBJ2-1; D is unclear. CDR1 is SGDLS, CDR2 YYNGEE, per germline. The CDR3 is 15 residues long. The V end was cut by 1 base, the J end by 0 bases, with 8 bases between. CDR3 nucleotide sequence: TGTGCCAGCAGCGTATTGCCGAGCTCCTACAATGAGCAGTTCTTC. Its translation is CASSVLPSSYNEQFF.

CDR3 nucleotide sequence: TGTGCCAGCAGTGTCAGCGACTATGGCTACACCTTC. Translated, it gives CASSVSDYGYTF. V usage is TRBV2 and J usage is TRBJ1-2; D remains ambiguous. Between the trimmed V and J ends, which lost 4 bases and 3 bases, there was a span of 6 bases. The length of the CDR3 is 12 residues. Germline V gene sequence: CDR1 SNHLY, CDR2 FYNNEI.

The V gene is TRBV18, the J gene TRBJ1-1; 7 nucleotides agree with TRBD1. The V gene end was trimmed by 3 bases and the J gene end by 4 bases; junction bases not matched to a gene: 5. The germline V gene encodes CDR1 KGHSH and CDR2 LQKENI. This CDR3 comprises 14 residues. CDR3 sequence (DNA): TGTGCCAGCTCACCTCGACAGGGAGGCACTGAAGCTTTCTTT. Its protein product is CASSPRQGGTEAFF.

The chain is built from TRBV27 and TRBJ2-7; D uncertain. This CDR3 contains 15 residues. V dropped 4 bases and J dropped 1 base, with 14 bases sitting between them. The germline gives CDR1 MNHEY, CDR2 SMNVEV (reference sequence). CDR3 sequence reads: CASSSLLYFSYEQYF. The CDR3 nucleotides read TGTGCCAGCAGTTCCCTCCTTTACTTTTCCTACGAGCAGTACTTC.

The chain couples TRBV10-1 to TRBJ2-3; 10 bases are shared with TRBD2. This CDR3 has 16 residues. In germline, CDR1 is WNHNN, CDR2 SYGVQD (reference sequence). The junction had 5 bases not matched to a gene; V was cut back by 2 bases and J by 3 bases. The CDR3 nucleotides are TGCGCCAGCAGTGAGGCTAGCGGGAGTTTGACAGATACGCAGTATTTT. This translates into CASSEASGSLTDTQYF.

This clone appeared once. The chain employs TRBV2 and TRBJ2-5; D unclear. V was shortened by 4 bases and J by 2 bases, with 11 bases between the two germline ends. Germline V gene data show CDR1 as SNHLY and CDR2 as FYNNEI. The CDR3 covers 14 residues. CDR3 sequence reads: CASSGLAGQETQYF. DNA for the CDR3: TGTGCCAGCAGTGGTTTAGCCGGGCAAGAGACCCAGTACTTC.